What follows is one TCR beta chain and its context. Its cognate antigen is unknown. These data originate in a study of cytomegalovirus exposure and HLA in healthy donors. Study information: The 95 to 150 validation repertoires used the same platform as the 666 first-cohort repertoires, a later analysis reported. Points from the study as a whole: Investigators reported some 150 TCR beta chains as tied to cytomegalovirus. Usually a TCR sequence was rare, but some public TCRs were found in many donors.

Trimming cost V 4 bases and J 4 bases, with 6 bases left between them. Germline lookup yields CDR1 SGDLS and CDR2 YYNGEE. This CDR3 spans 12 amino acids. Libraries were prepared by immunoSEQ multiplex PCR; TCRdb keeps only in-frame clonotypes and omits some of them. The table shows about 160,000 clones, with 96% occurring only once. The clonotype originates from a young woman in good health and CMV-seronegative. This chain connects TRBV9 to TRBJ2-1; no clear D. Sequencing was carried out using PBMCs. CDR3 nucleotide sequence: TGTGCCAGCAGCATCGGGTACAATGAGCAGTTCTTC. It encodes CASSIGYNEQFF.